Below, 12 T cell receptor beta chains from the same sample are listed, as sequenced in a study of CD8 T cells in ankylosing spondylitis. Study-level points and caveats: Ankylosing spondylitis blood appeared to be characterized by a TCR beta motif of eight highly homologous variants.

TCRdb used MiXCR to reprocess the 5' RACE reads, holding one entry per CDR3 protein. The table records approximately 540,000 distinct CDR3 sequences, approximately 11% of them present only once. No antigen has been identified for these receptors. The specimen was blood, either unsorted or a sorted T cell fraction (not recorded which). These TCRs come from a male donor with ankylosing spondylitis.

CDR3 protein: CASSFNPYVNEQFF. The CDR3 DNA reads TGTGCCAGCAGTTTCAACCCTTACGTTAATGAGCAGTTCTTC. The chain combines TRBV7-2 with TRBJ2-1; D is ambiguous. CDR1 and CDR2 from the germline V gene are SGHTA and FQGNSA. The CDR3 spans 14 residues. Deletions cut 6 bases from V and 7 bases from J, with 16 bases between.

The J gene is TRBJ2-3, the V gene TRBV24-1; D is undetermined. This CDR3 is built from 16 residues. CDR1 KGHDR and CDR2 SFDVKD come from the germline V gene. V was trimmed by 3 bases and J by 1 base, leaving 13 bases between them. The chain's CDR3 is CATSDRPSVGTDTQYF. The CDR3 DNA sequence: TGTGCCACCAGTGATCGGCCGTCGGTGGGCACAGATACGCAGTATTTT.

At least ten counts were recorded for this clonotype. The chain employs TRBV3-1 and TRBJ1-1; tentatively, D is TRBD1 (6 bases). This CDR3 contains 14 residues. Trimming removed 4 bases from V and 1 base from J, with 10 bases in between. Per the germline V gene, CDR1 is LGHDT and CDR2 is YNNKEL (reference sequence). Written as DNA, the CDR3 is TGTGCCAGCAGCCGGGGACATTCGAACACTGAAGCTTTCTTT. This gives the protein CASSRGHSNTEAFF.

The chain recombines TRBV10-3 with TRBJ2-2, with D hard to call. The CDR3 is 14 residues long. Per germline, CDR1 ENHRY and CDR2 SYGVKD. Deletions cut 8 bases from V and 4 bases from J, with 14 bases between. The CDR3 spells CAIHPGRTTGELFF. CDR3 DNA: TGTGCCATCCACCCCGGTAGGACCACCGGGGAGCTGTTTTTT.

This clonotype was counted many times. The chain is built from TRBV5-1 and TRBJ2-5; the match to TRBD1 covers 7 bases. CDR1 is SGHRS, CDR2 YFSETQ, per germline. The CDR3 sequence is 13 residues long. Trimming removed 4 bases from V and 2 bases from J; junction bases left unmatched: 2. CDR3 sequence (DNA): TGCGCCAGCAGCAGGGGACAGCAAGAGACCCAGTACTTC. It codes for CASSRGQQETQYF.

This clonotype has a count of ten or more. J is TRBJ1-6 and V is TRBV4-1; no definite D call. Trimming stripped 4 bases from V and 17 bases from J, with 15 bases between. There are 12 residues in the CDR3. In germline, CDR1 is MGHRA, CDR2 YSYEKL. The CDR3 coding sequence is TGCGCCAGCAGCCGCGAAGGGAGTTTCGTCCACTTT. Its protein product is CASSREGSFVHF.

This clonotype was seen a handful of times. The chain joins TRBV6-1 to TRBJ2-7; 8 bases fit TRBD1. Trimming removed 1 base from V and 3 bases from J; junction bases left unmatched: 11. The germline CDR1 and CDR2 sequences are MNHNS and SASEGT. This CDR3 comprises 17 residues. The CDR3: CASSEEGGQDPFYEQYF. The CDR3 DNA sequence: TGTGCCAGCAGTGAAGAAGGGGGACAGGATCCCTTCTACGAGCAGTACTTC.

This clonotype was observed at least ten times. The chain has TRBV27 and TRBJ2-1; TRBD1 is a possible D gene (5 bases). The CDR3 length is 13 residues. The germline V gene encodes CDR1 MNHEY and CDR2 SMNVEV (reference sequence). Trimming removed 5 bases at V and 3 bases at J, with 8 bases between. Here the CDR3 reads CASSQTVYNEQFF. The CDR3 region has the DNA TGTGCCAGCAGTCAGACAGTCTACAATGAGCAGTTCTTC.

V gene TRBV11-2 combines with J gene TRBJ2-7; tentatively, D is TRBD1 or TRBD2 (7 bases each). There are 18 residues in the CDR3. CDR1 and CDR2 from the germline V gene are SGHAT and FQNNGV. V dropped 0 bases and J dropped 1 base, with 19 bases sitting between them. In DNA form, the CDR3 reads TGTGCCAGCAGCTTAGAGGGGAGGGGGACAGACTTTTCCTACGAGCAGTACGTC. This codes for CASSLEGRGTDFSYEQYV.

Only a few counts were recorded for this clonotype. The chain combines TRBV11-2 with TRBJ2-1; 11 bases agree with TRBD2. The trim removed 4 bases at V and 4 bases at J, leaving 6 bases unmatched. This CDR3 has 16 residues. The germline gives CDR1 SGHAT, CDR2 FQNNGV. The CDR3 DNA reads as TGTGCCAGCAGCTCCCGGACTAGCGGGCGTTACAATGAGCAGTTCTTC. The encoded protein is CASSSRTSGRYNEQFF.

This clonotype occurred a few times. CDR3 region: CASSPSWGGLDYGYTF. The CDR3 nucleotides are TGTGCCAGCAGCCCATCCTGGGGGGGCCTAGACTATGGCTACACCTTC. V usage is TRBV7-8 and J usage is TRBJ1-2, with D maybe TRBD1 (6 bases). V was clipped by 5 bases and J by 3 bases, with 19 bases between them. This CDR3 region has 16 residues. Germline CDR1 reads SGHVS; CDR2 reads FQNEAQ.

The V and J genes are TRBV10-3 and TRBJ1-2; D not certain. V lost 0 bases, J lost 5 bases, and 13 bases lay in between. Germline CDR1 reads ENHRY; CDR2 reads SYGVKD. This CDR3 has 15 amino acids. In DNA, the CDR3 is TGTGCCATCAGTGAGTCGGCGGGGTTATGGTATGGCTACACCTTC. It yields the protein CAISESAGLWYGYTF.